The rows below give T cell receptor beta chains drawn from one sample of a study of blood T cell dynamics during melanoma immunotherapy. Measured with immunoSEQ multiplex PCR; TCRdb has only the in-frame clones, and not every one. The sample has about 11,000 clones; nearly 90% are singletons. Specimen: blood, collected from a patient treated with checkpoint blockade. The receptors here all came from a human donor with melanoma. Each CDR3 is given without its conserved first and last residue. Each record gives: V gene, J gene, CDR3 protein.

V: TRBV27; J: TRBJ1-1; CDR3: ASSLDRANTEAF
V: TRBV4-3; J: TRBJ1-2; CDR3: ASSQATGGYGYT
V: TRBV7-3; J: TRBJ2-1; CDR3: ASSPRTSGGANEQF
V: TRBV7-2; J: TRBJ2-2; CDR3: ASSSTTLGVGELF
V: TRBV27; J: TRBJ1-2; CDR3: ASSPNTGGYT
V: TRBV19; J: TRBJ1-1; CDR3: ASGSRGGVNTEAF
V: TRBV30; J: TRBJ1-2; CDR3: ASRTGLDYGYT
V: TRBV4-3; J: TRBJ2-7; CDR3: ASSQEWQEGDEQY
V: TRBV19; J: TRBJ1-2; CDR3: ASSGPHRGQNYGYT
V: TRBV19; J: TRBJ1-2; CDR3: ASSLVGANGYT
V: TRBV7-8; J: TRBJ1-2; CDR3: ASSLRASNYGYT
V: TRBV2; J: TRBJ2-7; CDR3: ASSEQGASSGEQY
V: TRBV4-2; J: TRBJ2-1; CDR3: ASSQDATGGREQF
V: TRBV9; J: TRBJ2-1; CDR3: ASSTDGGDYNEQF
V: TRBV6-6; J: TRBJ2-1; CDR3: ASSYSEVEQF
V: TRBV18; J: TRBJ1-6; CDR3: ASTYRGAKDSPLH
V: TRBV2; J: TRBJ1-5; CDR3: ASSLIRGGNQPQH
V: TRBV29-1; J: TRBJ1-1; CDR3: SVAWKGGEAF
V: TRBV29-1; J: TRBJ2-4; CDR3: SVGGGDLKNIQY
V: TRBV29-1; J: TRBJ1-2; CDR3: SVEGGGDVYYGYT
V: TRBV7-2; J: TRBJ1-2; CDR3: ASSLSPANYGYT
V: TRBV5-6; J: TRBJ2-5; CDR3: ASSVRDRGLGETQY
V: TRBV27; J: TRBJ2-2; CDR3: ASSRGLAGGPGTGELF
V: TRBV29-1; J: TRBJ1-1; CDR3: SVDLNRGAGEAF
V: TRBV6-5; J: TRBJ1-1; CDR3: ASSPSGPGNTEAF
V: TRBV9; J: TRBJ1-1; CDR3: ASTPGIQPSNTEAF
V: TRBV6-5; J: TRBJ1-1; CDR3: ASSQGGTKAF
V: TRBV11-3; J: TRBJ2-6; CDR3: ASSLRGPASGANVLT
V: TRBV7-8; J: TRBJ1-3; CDR3: ASSTDSGNTIY
V: TRBV5-1; J: TRBJ2-7; CDR3: ASSQDSPYEQY
V: TRBV28; J: TRBJ1-2; CDR3: ASSPLWTGGDYGYT
V: TRBV7-9; J: TRBJ1-2; CDR3: ASSSDTAIHYGYT
V: TRBV19; J: TRBJ1-5; CDR3: ASRQSQQGPNQPQH
V: TRBV30; J: TRBJ2-7; CDR3: AWSVGRLGQY
V: TRBV5-1; J: TRBJ2-1; CDR3: ASSEGLAGRSGRAGEQF
V: TRBV7-2; J: TRBJ1-5; CDR3: ASSPTGSNQPQH
V: TRBV30; J: TRBJ2-1; CDR3: AWLDKPGTYNEQF
V: TRBV15; J: TRBJ1-3; CDR3: ATSLPPPGSGNTIY
V: TRBV19; J: TRBJ2-1; CDR3: ASSVLAGGQNEQF
V: TRBV4-3; J: TRBJ2-1; CDR3: ASSQTENEQF
V: TRBV30; J: TRBJ1-3; CDR3: AGSKPGNTIY